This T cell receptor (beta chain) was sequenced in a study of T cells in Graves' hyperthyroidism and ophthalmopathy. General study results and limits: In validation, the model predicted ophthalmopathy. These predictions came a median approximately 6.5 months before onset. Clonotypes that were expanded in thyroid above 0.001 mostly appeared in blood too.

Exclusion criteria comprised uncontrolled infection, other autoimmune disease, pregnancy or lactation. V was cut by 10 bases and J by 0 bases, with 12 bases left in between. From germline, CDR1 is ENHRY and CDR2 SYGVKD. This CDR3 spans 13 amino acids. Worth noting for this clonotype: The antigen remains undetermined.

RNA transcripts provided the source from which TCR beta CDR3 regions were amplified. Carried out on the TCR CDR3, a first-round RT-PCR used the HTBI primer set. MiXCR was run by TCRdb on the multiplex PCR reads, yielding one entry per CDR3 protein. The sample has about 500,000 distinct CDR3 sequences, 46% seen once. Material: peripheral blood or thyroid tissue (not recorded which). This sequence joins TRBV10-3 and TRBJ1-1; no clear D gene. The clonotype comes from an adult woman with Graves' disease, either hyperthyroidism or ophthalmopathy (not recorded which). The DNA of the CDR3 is TGTGCCAGCACAGAACACCTGAACACTGAAGCTTTCTTT. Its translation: CASTEHLNTEAFF.